A selection of T cell receptor beta chains follows, all from one sample in a study of naive CD8 T cells in extremely preterm neonates. Repertoires were generated with immunoSEQ multiplex PCR, while TCRdb's copy carries only in-frame clones and drops some. Here the sample spans thousands of clones, around 97% being singletons. Sequences were obtained from naive CD8+ T cells from blood. The receptors here all came from a human donor in good health. CDR3s include the opening cysteine and the closing phenylalanine or tryptophan. Each record gives: clone size, D gene, V gene, CDR3 length, J gene, CDR3 DNA, CDR3 protein. The D gene is left open where the match is weak. Clone size is stated in some rows and not others, as once, few, many or a class when expanded.

>-|TRBD1|TRBV27|17|TRBJ1-1
TGTGCCAGCAGTTTTCGGGTGCAGGGGGCTCTTCGAACTGAAGCTTTCTTT
CASSFRVQGALRTEAFF
>-|-|TRBV20-1|11|TRBJ2-7
TGCAGTGCAGGCCGGGAGAGCGAGCAGTACTTC
CSAGRESEQYF
>-|TRBD2|TRBV9|17|TRBJ2-1
TGTGCCAGCAGCAGAGCCGGGACTAGCGGCAAATACAATGAGCAGTTCTTC
CASSRAGTSGKYNEQFF
>-|TRBD2|TRBV6-1|15|TRBJ2-1
TGTGCCAGCAGGGGTTTAGCGGGAGGGTTTAGTGAGCAGTTCTTC
CASRGLAGGFSEQFF
>-|-|TRBV19|16|TRBJ2-1
TGTGCCAGTAGTATCGAAACCGGGAACCCATACAATGAGCAGTTCTTC
CASSIETGNPYNEQFF
>-|TRBD1|TRBV7-2|17|TRBJ2-5
TGTGCCAGCAGCTTACAGCGGGTGGGGACAGGACAAGAGACCCAGTACTTC
CASSLQRVGTGQETQYF
>-|TRBD1|TRBV19|14|TRBJ1-5
TGTGCCAGTAGTCAGGGACAGGGGGATCAGCCCCAGCATTTT
CASSQGQGDQPQHF
>-|TRBD2|TRBV7-9|15|TRBJ2-3
TGTGCCAGCAGCTTAGTAGCGGGAGGGCCTAGTACGCAGTATTTT
CASSLVAGGPSTQYF
>-|TRBD1|TRBV12-5|14|TRBJ1-3
TGTGCTAGTTCACAGACAGGGACTGGAAACACCATATATTTT
CASSQTGTGNTIYF
>-|-|TRBV4-3|14|TRBJ1-2
TGCGCCAGCAGCCAAGATCGGGTAGGAAGGGGCTACACCTTC
CASSQDRVGRGYTF
>-|TRBD2|TRBV7-2|16|TRBJ2-7
TGTGCCAGCAGCCGCAAATGGACTAGCGGGAGCTACGAGCAGTACTTC
CASSRKWTSGSYEQYF
>-|TRBD1|TRBV28|16|TRBJ1-5
TGTGCCAGCAGTTTATGGAAACAGGGGTCCAATCAGCCCCAGCATTTT
CASSLWKQGSNQPQHF
>-|-|TRBV5-6|14|TRBJ1-1
TGTGCCAGCAGCTGGGGCAGGGTTGACACTGAAGCTTTCTTT
CASSWGRVDTEAFF
>-|-|TRBV28|12|TRBJ2-7
TGTGCCAGCAGTTTAGCGCGGGACGAGCAGTACTTC
CASSLARDEQYF
>-|-|TRBV6-5|16|TRBJ2-3
TGTGCCAGCAGTTACTCGTCCCACGGAGGCACAGATACGCAGTATTTT
CASSYSSHGGTDTQYF
>-|-|TRBV2|16|TRBJ1-1
TGTGCCAGCAGACGACGGCTGCCCTCAGGGAACACTGAAGCTTTCTTT
CASRRRLPSGNTEAFF
>-|-|TRBV11-1|14|TRBJ1-2
TGTGCCAGCACGGGCGTACACAGGTCGCGGGGCTACACCTTC
CASTGVHRSRGYTF
>-|-|TRBV28|12|TRBJ2-7
TGTGCCAGCAGTACCGCCATATACGAGCAGTACTTC
CASSTAIYEQYF
>-|TRBD1|TRBV18|13|TRBJ1-2
TGTGCCAGCTCAAAACAGGGGAAAGATGGCTACACCTTC
CASSKQGKDGYTF
>-|TRBD1|TRBV15|16|TRBJ1-1
TGTGCCACCAGCAGTCGGACAGGGGGCCGGGACACTGAAGCTTTCTTT
CATSSRTGGRDTEAFF
>-|TRBD1|TRBV18|18|TRBJ1-1
TGTGCCAGCTCACCCCAACCCGGACAGGCCCGGCGGAACACTGAAGCTTTCTTT
CASSPQPGQARRNTEAFF
>-|-|TRBV4-2|17|TRBJ2-1
TGTGCCAGCAGCCAATTCTTTATGGCACCAGCCTACAATGAGCAGTTCTTC
CASSQFFMAPAYNEQFF
>-|-|TRBV5-5|15|TRBJ1-6
TGTGCCAGCAGATCTACGCGGGGGTTTGATTCACCCCTCCACTTT
CASRSTRGFDSPLHF
>-|-|TRBV4-3|17|TRBJ2-2
TGCGCCAGCAGCCAAGATGGGGCAGGGTGGTCGGCCGGGGAGCTGTTTTTT
CASSQDGAGWSAGELFF
>-|TRBD1|TRBV5-6|14|TRBJ1-5
TGTGCCAGCAGCCTGACAGGGTCGAATCAGCCCCAGCATTTT
CASSLTGSNQPQHF
>-|TRBD2|TRBV7-2|15|TRBJ2-5
TGTGCCAGCAGCCCAGCCGCCGGGGGGCAAGAGACCCAGTACTTC
CASSPAAGGQETQYF
>-|-|TRBV30|16|TRBJ1-5
TGTGCCTGGAGCAACTACGGGTGGGGAGAGGGTCAGCCCCAGCATTTT
CAWSNYGWGEGQPQHF
>few|-|TRBV7-9|18|TRBJ2-6
TGTGCCAGCAGAAATAGACAGGCACCCAACTCTGGGGCCAACGTCCTGACTTTC
CASRNRQAPNSGANVLTF
>-|-|TRBV6-1|14|TRBJ1-6
TGTGCCAGCAGTCGGGTCTTTGGGAATTCACCCCTCCACTTT
CASSRVFGNSPLHF
>once|-|TRBV18|16|TRBJ1-1
TGTGCCAGCTCACCACCCGGTGCGAATCTGAACACTGAAGCTTTCTTT
CASSPPGANLNTEAFF
>-|TRBD1|TRBV4-1|14|TRBJ1-1
TGCGCCAGCGCCCGGACAGGCCTAAACTCTGAAGCTTTCTTT
CASARTGLNSEAFF
>-|TRBD1|TRBV7-6|15|TRBJ1-2
TGTGCCAGCAGCTTAGGGACAGGATATAACTATGGCTACACCTTC
CASSLGTGYNYGYTF
>-|-|TRBV1|15|TRBJ1-5
TGCACCAGCAGCCAACCCGGGGGGCCTCGGGAGCCCCAGCATTTT
CTSSQPGGPREPQHF
>-|TRBD1|TRBV6-6|14|TRBJ2-7
TGTGCCAGCAGTACCCGGACAGGGTCCTACGAGCAGTACTTC
CASSTRTGSYEQYF
>-|TRBD1|TRBV18|15|TRBJ1-4
TGTGCCAGCTCACCACGAACAGGGGGCAATGAAAAACTGTTTTTT
CASSPRTGGNEKLFF
>-|-|TRBV18|15|TRBJ1-5
TGTGCCAGCTCACTTGGACAAGGTGGCAATCAGCCCCAGCATTTT
CASSLGQGGNQPQHF
>-|TRBD1|TRBV2|16|TRBJ2-5
TGTGCCAGCCGGCAGGGGGCAGGGGCTCTGGTCGAGACCCAGTACTTC
CASRQGAGALVETQYF
>-|-|TRBV28|16|TRBJ1-6
TGTGCCAGCAGTTTATCGCCAGGGGCCTATAATTCACCCCTCCACTTT
CASSLSPGAYNSPLHF
>-|-|TRBV9|17|TRBJ2-7
TGTGCCAGCAGCGTAGTGGGCTCCGGGACATTTCCCACCGAGCAGTACTTC
CASSVVGSGTFPTEQYF
>-|TRBD1|TRBV7-6|14|TRBJ1-1
TGTGCCAGCAGCCGCCAGGGGGCTCTCACTGAAGCTTTCTTT
CASSRQGALTEAFF
>-|TRBD1|TRBV28|13|TRBJ2-7
TGTGCCAGCAGTTTGGATGGGACAGGGCGGCAGTACTTC
CASSLDGTGRQYF
>-|-|TRBV19|12|TRBJ1-2
TGTGCCACACTTAGAGGGAACTATGGCTACACCTTC
CATLRGNYGYTF
>once|-|TRBV7-8|15|TRBJ1-2
TGTGCCAGCGCGTCGCGAGTCGGGACTAACTATGGCTACACCTTC
CASASRVGTNYGYTF
>-|TRBD1|TRBV19|14|TRBJ2-7
TGTGCCAGTAGTCTGGGACAGGGGTGGGGGGAGCAGTACTTC
CASSLGQGWGEQYF
>-|TRBD2|TRBV9|16|TRBJ2-2
TGTGCCAGCAGCGTAGGTGGGAGGGCGAACACCGGGGAGCTGTTTTTT
CASSVGGRANTGELFF
>-|-|TRBV2|12|TRBJ2-1
TGTGCCAGCAGCGTTGGTGAATTCGGGCAGTTCTTC
CASSVGEFGQFF
>-|TRBD2|TRBV7-2|15|TRBJ2-7
TGTGCCAGCAGCCTCACTAGCGGGGGGACCTACGAGCAGTACTTC
CASSLTSGGTYEQYF
>-|TRBD2|TRBV7-6|14|TRBJ2-7
TGTGCCAGCACCTTACGGGGGGGCTGGGACGAGCAGTACTTC
CASTLRGGWDEQYF
>-|-|TRBV7-3|12|TRBJ2-3
TGTGCCAGCAGCTTAGGGTCGGGGACGCAGTATTTT
CASSLGSGTQYF
>-|TRBD2|TRBV5-1|15|TRBJ2-7
TGCGCCAGCAGCTGGGGACTAGCGGGGGCCTACGAGCAGTACTTC
CASSWGLAGAYEQYF
>-|TRBD1|TRBV7-2|14|TRBJ1-5
TGTGCCAGCAGCCGGACAGGCACCAATCAGCCCCAGCATTTT
CASSRTGTNQPQHF
>-|-|TRBV28|13|TRBJ2-7
TGTGCCAGCAGTTCCCCCCCAACCTACGAGCAGTACTTC
CASSSPPTYEQYF